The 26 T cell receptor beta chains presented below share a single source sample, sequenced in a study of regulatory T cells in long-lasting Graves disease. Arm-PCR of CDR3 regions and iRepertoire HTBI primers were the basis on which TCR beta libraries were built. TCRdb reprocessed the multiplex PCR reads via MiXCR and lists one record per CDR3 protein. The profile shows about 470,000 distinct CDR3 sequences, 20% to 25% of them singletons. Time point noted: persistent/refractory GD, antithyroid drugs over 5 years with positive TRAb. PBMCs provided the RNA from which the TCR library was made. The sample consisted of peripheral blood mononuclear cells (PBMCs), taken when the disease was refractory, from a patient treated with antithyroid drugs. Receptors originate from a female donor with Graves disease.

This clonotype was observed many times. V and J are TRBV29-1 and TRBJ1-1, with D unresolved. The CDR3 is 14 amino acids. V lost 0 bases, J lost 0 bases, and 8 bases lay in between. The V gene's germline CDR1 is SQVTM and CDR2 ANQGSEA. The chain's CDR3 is CSVEEGGLNTEAFF. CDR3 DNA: TGCAGCGTTGAAGAGGGCGGATTGAACACTGAAGCTTTCTTT.

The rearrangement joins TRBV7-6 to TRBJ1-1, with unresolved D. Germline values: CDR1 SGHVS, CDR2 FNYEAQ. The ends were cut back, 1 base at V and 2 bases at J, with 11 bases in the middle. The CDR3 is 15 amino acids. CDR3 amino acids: CASSLVPDPNTEAFF. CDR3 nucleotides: TGTGCCAGCAGCTTAGTCCCGGACCCCAACACTGAAGCTTTCTTT.

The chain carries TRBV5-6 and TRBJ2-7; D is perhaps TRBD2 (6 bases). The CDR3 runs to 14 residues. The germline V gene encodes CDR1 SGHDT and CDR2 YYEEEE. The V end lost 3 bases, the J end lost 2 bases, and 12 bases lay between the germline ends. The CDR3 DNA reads TGTGCCAGCAGCTACGCGGGGAGAACCTACGAGCAGTACTTC. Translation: CASSYAGRTYEQYF.

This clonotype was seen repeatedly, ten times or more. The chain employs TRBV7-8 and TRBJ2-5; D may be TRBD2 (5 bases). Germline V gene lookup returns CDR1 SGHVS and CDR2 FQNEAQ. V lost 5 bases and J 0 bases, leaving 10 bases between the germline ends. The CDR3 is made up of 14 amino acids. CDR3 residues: CASSPGIHQETQYF. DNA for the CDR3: TGTGCCAGCAGCCCGGGGATACACCAAGAGACCCAGTACTTC.

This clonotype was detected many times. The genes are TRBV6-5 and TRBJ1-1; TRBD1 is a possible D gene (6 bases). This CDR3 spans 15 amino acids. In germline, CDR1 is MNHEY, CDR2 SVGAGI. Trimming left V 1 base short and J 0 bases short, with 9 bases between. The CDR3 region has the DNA TGTGCCAGCAGTTACTTGGGACAAGTGAACACTGAAGCTTTCTTT. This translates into CASSYLGQVNTEAFF.

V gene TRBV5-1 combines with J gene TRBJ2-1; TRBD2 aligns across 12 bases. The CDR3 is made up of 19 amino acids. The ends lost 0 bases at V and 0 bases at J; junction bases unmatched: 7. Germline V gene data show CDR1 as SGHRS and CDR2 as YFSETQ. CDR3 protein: CASSLVVLAGGSSYNEQFF. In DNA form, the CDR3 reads TGCGCCAGCAGCTTGGTAGTCCTAGCGGGAGGGAGCTCCTACAATGAGCAGTTCTTC.

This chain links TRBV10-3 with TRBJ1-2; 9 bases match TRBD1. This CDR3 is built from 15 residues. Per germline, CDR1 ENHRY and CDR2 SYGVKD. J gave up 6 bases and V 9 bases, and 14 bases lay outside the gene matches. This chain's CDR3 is CAIPGQGSVEDGYTF. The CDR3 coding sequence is TGTGCCATACCGGGACAGGGAAGTGTCGAGGATGGCTACACCTTC.

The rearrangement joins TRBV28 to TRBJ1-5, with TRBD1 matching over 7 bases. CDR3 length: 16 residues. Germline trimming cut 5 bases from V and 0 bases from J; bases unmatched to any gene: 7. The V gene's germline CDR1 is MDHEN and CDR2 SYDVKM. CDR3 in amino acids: CASSPTTGNSNQPQHF. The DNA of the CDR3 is TGTGCCAGCAGTCCGACGACAGGGAATAGCAATCAGCCCCAGCATTTT.

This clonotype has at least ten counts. As DNA, the CDR3 is TGCAGTGCTAGCCCCTACAGGGAGCCTAATGAAAAACTGTTTTTT. It translates to CSASPYREPNEKLFF. The chain combines TRBV20-1 with TRBJ1-4, with a weak D call TRBD1 (6 bases). Per germline, CDR1 DFQATT and CDR2 SNEGSKA (reference sequence). The V gene lost 3 bases and the J gene lost 3 bases, with 14 bases spanning the gap. This CDR3 is built from 15 residues.

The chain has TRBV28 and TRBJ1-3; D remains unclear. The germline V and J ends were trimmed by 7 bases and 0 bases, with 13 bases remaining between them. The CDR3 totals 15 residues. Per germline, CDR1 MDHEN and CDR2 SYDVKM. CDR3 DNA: TGTGCCAGCACCCCTCCCACGGTCTCTGGAAACACCATATATTTT. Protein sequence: CASTPPTVSGNTIYF.

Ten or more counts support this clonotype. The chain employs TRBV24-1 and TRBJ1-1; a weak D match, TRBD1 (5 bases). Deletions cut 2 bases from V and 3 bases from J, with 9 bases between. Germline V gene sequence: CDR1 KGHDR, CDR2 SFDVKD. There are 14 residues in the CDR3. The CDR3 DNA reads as TGTGCCACCAGTGATTCAGGGAGGCACACTGAAGCTTTCTTT. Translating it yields CATSDSGRHTEAFF.

Here the CDR3 reads CASSFGLLEAFF. Written as DNA, the CDR3 is TGTGCCAGCAGTTTCGGACTGCTCGAAGCTTTCTTT. The chain joins TRBV28 to TRBJ1-1, with no clear D. This CDR3 is built from 12 residues. The germline V gene has CDR1 MDHEN and CDR2 SYDVKM. Trimming removed 3 bases at V and 8 bases at J, with 10 bases between.

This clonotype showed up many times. CDR3 sequence (DNA): TGTGCCAGCAGTTCCAATCGATTGCCCGGGGCTACTGAAGCTTTCTTT. It specifies CASSSNRLPGATEAFF. The gene calls are TRBV6-5 and TRBJ1-1; D is perhaps TRBD1 (5 bases). The germline V and J ends were trimmed by 4 bases and 5 bases, with 20 bases remaining between them. Germline CDR1 and CDR2: MNHEY and SVGAGI. CDR3 length: 16 amino acids.

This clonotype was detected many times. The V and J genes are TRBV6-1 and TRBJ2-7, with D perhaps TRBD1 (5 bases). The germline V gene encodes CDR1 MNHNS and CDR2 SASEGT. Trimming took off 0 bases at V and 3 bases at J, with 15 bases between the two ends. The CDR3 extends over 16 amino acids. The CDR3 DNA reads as TGTGCCAGCAGTGAAGCGCTTGCCAGGGATGGCTACGAGCAGTACTTC. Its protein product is CASSEALARDGYEQYF.

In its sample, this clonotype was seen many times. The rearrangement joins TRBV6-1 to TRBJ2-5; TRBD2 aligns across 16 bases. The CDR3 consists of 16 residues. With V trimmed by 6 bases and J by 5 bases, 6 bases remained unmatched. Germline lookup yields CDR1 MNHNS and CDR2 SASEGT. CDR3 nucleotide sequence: TGTGCCAGCAGCGGGACTAGCGGGAGGGCGAGGGAGACCCAGTACTTC. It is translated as CASSGTSGRARETQYF.

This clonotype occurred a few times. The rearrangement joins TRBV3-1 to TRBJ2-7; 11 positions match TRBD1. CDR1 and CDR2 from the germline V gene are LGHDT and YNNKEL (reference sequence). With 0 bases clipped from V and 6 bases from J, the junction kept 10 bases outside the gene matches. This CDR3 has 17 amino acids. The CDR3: CASSQDHGTGGSGEQYF. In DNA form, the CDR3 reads TGTGCCAGCAGCCAAGATCACGGGACAGGGGGATCTGGCGAGCAGTACTTC.

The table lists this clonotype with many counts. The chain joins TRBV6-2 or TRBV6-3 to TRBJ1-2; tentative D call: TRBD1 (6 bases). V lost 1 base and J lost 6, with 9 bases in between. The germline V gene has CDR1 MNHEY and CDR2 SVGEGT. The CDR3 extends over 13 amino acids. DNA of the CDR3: TGTGCCAGCAGTTACTTACAGGGAAATGGCTACACCTTC. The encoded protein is CASSYLQGNGYTF.

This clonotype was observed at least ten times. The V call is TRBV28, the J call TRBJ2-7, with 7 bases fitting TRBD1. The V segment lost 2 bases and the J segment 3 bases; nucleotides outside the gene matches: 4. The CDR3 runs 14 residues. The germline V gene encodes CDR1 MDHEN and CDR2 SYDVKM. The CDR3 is CASSLVGQHYEQYF. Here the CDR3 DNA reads TGTGCCAGCAGTTTAGTGGGACAGCACTACGAGCAGTACTTC.

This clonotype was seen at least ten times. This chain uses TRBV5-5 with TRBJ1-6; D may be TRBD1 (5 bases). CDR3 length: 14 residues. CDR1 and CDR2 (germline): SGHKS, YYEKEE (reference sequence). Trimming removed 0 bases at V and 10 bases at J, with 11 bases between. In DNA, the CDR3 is TGTGCCAGCAGCTTGGAGGTCAGGGAATCACCCCTCCACTTT. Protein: CASSLEVRESPLHF.

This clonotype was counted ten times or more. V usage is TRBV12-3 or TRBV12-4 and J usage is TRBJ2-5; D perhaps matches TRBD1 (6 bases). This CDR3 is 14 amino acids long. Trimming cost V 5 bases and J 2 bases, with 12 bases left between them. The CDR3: CASSLWTAQETQYF. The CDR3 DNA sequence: TGTGCCAGCAGTCTATGGACAGCTCAAGAGACCCAGTACTTC.

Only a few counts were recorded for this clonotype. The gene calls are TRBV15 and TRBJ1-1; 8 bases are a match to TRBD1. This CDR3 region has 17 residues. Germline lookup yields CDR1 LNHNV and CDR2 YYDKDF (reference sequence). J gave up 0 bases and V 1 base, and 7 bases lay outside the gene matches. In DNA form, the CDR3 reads TGTGCCACCAGCAGAGTAGGGACAGGTTTTTTGAACACTGAAGCTTTCTTT. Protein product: CATSRVGTGFLNTEAFF.

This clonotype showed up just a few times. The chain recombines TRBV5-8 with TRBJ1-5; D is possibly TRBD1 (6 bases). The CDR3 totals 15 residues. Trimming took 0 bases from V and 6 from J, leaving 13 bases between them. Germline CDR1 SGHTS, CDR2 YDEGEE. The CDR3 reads CASSLGQIGGQPQHF. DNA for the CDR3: TGTGCCAGCAGCTTGGGACAAATAGGGGGTCAGCCCCAGCATTTT.

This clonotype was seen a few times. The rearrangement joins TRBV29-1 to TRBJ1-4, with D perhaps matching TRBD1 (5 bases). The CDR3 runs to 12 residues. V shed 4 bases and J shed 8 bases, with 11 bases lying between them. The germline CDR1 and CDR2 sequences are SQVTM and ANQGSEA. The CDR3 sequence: CSVVGVGEKLFF. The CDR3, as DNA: TGCAGCGTTGTAGGGGTCGGGGAAAAACTGTTTTTT.

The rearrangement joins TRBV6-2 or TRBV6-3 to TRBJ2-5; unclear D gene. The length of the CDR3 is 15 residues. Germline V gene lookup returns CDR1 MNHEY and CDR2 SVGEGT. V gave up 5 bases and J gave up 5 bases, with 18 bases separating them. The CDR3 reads CASSGDGFGYETQYF. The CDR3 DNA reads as TGTGCCAGCAGTGGAGATGGATTTGGGTACGAGACCCAGTACTTC.

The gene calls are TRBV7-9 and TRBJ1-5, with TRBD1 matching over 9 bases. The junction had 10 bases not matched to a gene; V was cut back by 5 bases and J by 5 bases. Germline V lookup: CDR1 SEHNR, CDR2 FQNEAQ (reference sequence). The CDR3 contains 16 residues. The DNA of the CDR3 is TGTGCCAGCAGCATGGCGGGACAGGGATCTGATCAGCCCCAGCATTTT. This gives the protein CASSMAGQGSDQPQHF.

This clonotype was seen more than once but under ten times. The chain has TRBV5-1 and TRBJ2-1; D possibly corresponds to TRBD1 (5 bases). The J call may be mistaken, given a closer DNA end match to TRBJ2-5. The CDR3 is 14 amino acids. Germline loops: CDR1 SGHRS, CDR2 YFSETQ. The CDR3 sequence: CASSLRQGGETQYF. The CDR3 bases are TGCGCCAGCAGCTTGCGGCAGGGCGGAGAGACCCAGTACTTC.